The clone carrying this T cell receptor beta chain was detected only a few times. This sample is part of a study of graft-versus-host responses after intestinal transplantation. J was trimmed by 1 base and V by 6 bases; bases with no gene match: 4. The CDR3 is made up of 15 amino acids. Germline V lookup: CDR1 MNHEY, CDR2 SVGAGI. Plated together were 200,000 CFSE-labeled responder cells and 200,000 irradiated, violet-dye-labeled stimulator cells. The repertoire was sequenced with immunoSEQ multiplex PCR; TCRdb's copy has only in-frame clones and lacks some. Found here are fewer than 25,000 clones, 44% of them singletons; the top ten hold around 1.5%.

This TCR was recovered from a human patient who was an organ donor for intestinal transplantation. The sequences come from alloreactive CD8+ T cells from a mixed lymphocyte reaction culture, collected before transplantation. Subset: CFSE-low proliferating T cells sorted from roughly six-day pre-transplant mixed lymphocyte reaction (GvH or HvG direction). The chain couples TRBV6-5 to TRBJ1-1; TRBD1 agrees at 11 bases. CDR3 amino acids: CASSSGTGGNTEAFF. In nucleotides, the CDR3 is TGTGCCAGCAGCTCCGGGACAGGGGGGAACACTGAAGCTTTCTTT.